Included here is one T cell receptor (beta chain) sequence, with context. The sample originates from a study of blood T cell repertoires in COVID-19. Background on the study: T cells, B-cell-depleted T cells, or PBMCs supplied cDNA or gDNA.

Original analysis: By means of reference gene primer amplification, nucleated cell counts were estimated. Measured with immunoSEQ multiplex PCR; TCRdb has only the in-frame clones, and not every one. V and J calls and clone size are as listed in that table; D and trimming were resolved from the DNA. The sample gives some 150,000 clones, roughly 90% of which show up once; around 1.6% is in the top ten. This CDR3 has 14 residues. Germline CDR1 is SGHDT and CDR2 is YYEEEE. With 1 base removed from V and 0 bases from J, the gap between germline ends came to 5 bases. Sequenced input: peripheral blood. This sequence joins TRBV5-6 and TRBJ2-4; no firm D call. The receptor comes from a human donor in a cohort sampled during active COVID-19. As DNA, the CDR3 is TGTGCCAGCAGCTTGTTACTAGCCAAAAACATTCAGTACTTC. This gives the protein CASSLLLAKNIQYF.